Sequencing of this TCR beta chain was carried out in a study of Ad26.COV2.S vaccination and SARS-CoV-2 variants. Germline loops: CDR1 SEHNR, CDR2 FQNEAQ (reference sequence). The CDR3 length is 12 residues. V shed 1 base and J shed 11 bases, with 9 bases lying between them. Notes on this clone: Its antigen is undetermined.

Profiling relied on immunoSEQ multiplex PCR, and the TCRdb table lists in-frame clones only, not all of them. The repertoire holds under 400,000 clones, roughly 91% seen once, with about 3% in the top ten. The study's findings and limits: Non-spike TCR breadth showed similarity between vaccine and placebo recipients. While placebo recipients had lower spike-specific TCR breadth, vaccine recipients had more.

Treatment meaning: around 19 received Ad26.COV2.S at low or high dose, single or two shots; 5 received placebo; per-sample allocation not given. After the first vaccine or placebo injection, samples were drawn on day 63. The sample in question was peripheral blood, obtained in a trial of Ad26.COV2.S vaccine versus placebo. This chain uses TRBV7-9 with TRBJ1-5, with D possibly TRBD1 on 5 matching bases. The sequence came from a person aged 18-65 years who received the Ad26.COV2.S COVID-19 vaccine or a placebo. The CDR3 loop reads CASSLVDSSQHF. As DNA, the CDR3 is TGTGCCAGCAGCTTAGTAGACAGTTCCCAGCATTTT. Full variable domain (rest looked up from reference TRBV7-9 and TRBJ1-5): DTGVSQNPRHKITKRGQNVTFRCDPISEHNRLYWYRQTLGQGPEFLTYFQNEAQLEKSRLLSDRFSAERPKGSFSTLEIQRTEQGDSAMYLCASSLVDSSQHFGDGTRLSIL.